A selection of T cell receptor beta chains follows, all from one sample in a study of low-dose radiotherapy and immunotherapy resistance in tumors. TCRdb ran MiXCR on the reads and lists one entry per CDR3 protein. The sample has more than 70,000 distinct CDR3 sequences; around a fifth are singletons. Sequenced here: PBMCs, sampled after low-dose radiotherapy plus immunotherapy. The source of these receptors is a female donor with ovarian cancer. The conserved cysteine and the conserved F or W are not part of the CDR3 here. The order of the fields is J gene, V gene, CDR3 protein.

>TRBJ2-6|TRBV12-3/TRBV12-4
ASSPGGGYSGANVLT
>TRBJ1-4|TRBV3-1
ASSQGGEKLF
>TRBJ2-3|TRBV7-9
ASSRLAGGPIDTQY
>TRBJ1-6|TRBV7-6
ASSQGTGRWDSPLH
>TRBJ1-1|TRBV19
ASSEQGTGPNTEAF
>TRBJ2-1|TRBV3-1
ASSFLERGYNEQF
>TRBJ2-6|TRBV6-2/TRBV6-3
ASSAHPYSGANVLT
>TRBJ2-5|TRBV29-1
SVEEGGRGTQY
>TRBJ2-7|TRBV7-9
ASSTAGSHEQY
>TRBJ2-1|TRBV12-3/TRBV12-4
ASSPLLSSYNEQF